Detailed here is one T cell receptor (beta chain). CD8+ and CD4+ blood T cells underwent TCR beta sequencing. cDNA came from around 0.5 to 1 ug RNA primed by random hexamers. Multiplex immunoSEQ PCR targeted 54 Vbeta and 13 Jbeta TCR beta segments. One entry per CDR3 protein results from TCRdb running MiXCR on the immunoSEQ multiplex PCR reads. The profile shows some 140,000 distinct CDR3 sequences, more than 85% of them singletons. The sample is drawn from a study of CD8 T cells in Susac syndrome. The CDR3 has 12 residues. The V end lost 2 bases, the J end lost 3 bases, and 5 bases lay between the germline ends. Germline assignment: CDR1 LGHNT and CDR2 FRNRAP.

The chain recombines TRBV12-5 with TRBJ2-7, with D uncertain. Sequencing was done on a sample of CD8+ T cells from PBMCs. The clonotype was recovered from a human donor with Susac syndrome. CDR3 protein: CASGLTYYEQYF. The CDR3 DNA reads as TGTGCTAGTGGTTTGACCTACTACGAGCAGTACTTC.